This T cell receptor beta chain originates from a study of T cell repertoires in cytomegalovirus infection. Study information: It was the public TCR beta signatures that indicated both CMV infection and matching HLA type.

Details on this clonotype: What it binds is unknown.

CDR1 SQVTM and CDR2 ANQGSEA come from the germline V gene. The CDR3 spans 21 residues. The junction had 31 bases not matched to a gene; V was cut back by 7 bases and J by 4 bases. TCRdb itself ran the reads through MiXCR, one entry per CDR3 protein. The sample lists approximately 990,000 distinct CDR3 sequences; less than 40% were seen once. The receptor comes from a human donor in good health (CMV status not recorded). Some clones in this sample may be carry-over from other donors' samples. The material sequenced was cultured CD8+ T cells from PBMCs, taken from culture after CMV antigen stimulation. The chain couples TRBV29-1 to TRBJ1-5, with 7 positions matching TRBD1. The CDR3 loop is CSGTSVGTSNGTGDRNQPQHF. CDR3 nucleotide sequence: TGCAGCGGGACGAGCGTTGGTACATCAAATGGTACAGGGGATCGTAATCAGCCCCAGCATTTT. Together with reference TRBV29-1 and TRBJ1-5, the CDR3 gives the full variable domain: SAVISQKPSRDICQRGTSLTIQCQVDSQVTMMFWYRQQPGQSLTLIATANQGSEATYESGFVIDKFPISRPNLTFSTLTVSNMSPEDSSIYLCSGTSVGTSNGTGDRNQPQHFGDGTRLSIL.